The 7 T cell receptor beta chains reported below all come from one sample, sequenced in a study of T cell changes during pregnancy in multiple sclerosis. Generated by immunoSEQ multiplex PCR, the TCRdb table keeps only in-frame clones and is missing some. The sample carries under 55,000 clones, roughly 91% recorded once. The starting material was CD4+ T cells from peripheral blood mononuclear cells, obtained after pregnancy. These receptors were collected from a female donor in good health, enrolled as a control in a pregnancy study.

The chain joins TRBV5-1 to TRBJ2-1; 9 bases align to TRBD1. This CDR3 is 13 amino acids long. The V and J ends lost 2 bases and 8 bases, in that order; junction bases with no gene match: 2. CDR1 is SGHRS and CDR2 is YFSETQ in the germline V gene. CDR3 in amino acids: CASSFRQGDEQFF. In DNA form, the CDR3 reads TGCGCCAGCAGCTTCAGACAGGGGGATGAGCAGTTCTTC. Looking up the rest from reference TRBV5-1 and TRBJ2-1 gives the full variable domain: KAGVTQTPRYLIKTRGQQVTLSCSPISGHRSVSWYQQTPGQGLQFLFEYFSETQRNKGNFPGRFSGRQFSNSRSEMNVSTLELGDSALYLCASSFRQGDEQFFGPGTRLTVL.

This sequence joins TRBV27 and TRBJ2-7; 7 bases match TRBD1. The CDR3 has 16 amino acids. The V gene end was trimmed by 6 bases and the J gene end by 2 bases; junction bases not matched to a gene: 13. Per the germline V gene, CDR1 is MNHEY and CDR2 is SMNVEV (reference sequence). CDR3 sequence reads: CASRPHPTGTAYEQYF. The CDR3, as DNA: TGTGCCAGCAGACCCCACCCGACAGGGACCGCCTACGAGCAGTACTTC.

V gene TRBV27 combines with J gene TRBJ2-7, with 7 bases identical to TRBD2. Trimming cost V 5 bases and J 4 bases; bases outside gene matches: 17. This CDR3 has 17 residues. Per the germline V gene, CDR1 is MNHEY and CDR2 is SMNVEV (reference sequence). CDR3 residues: CASSPQNSPGGPYEQYF. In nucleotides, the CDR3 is TGTGCCAGCAGTCCGCAAAACTCGCCGGGAGGCCCGTACGAGCAGTACTTC.

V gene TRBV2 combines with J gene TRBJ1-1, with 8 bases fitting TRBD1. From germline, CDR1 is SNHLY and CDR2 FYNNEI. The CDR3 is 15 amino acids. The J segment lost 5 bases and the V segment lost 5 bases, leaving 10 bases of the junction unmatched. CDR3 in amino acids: CASSKQGEGTTEAFF. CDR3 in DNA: TGTGCCAGCAGTAAACAGGGGGAAGGGACGACTGAAGCTTTCTTT.

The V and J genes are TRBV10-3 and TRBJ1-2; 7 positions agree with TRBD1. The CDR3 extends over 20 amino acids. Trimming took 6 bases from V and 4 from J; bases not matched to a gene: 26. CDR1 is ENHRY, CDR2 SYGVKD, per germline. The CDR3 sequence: CAISETPFISQGFRSYGYTF. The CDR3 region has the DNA TGTGCCATCAGCGAAACTCCATTCATTTCACAGGGGTTTCGTAGCTATGGCTACACCTTC.

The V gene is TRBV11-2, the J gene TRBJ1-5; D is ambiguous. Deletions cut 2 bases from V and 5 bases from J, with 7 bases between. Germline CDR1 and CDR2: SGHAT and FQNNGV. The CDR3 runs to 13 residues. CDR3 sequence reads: CASSLRGDQPQHF. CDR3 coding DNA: TGTGCCAGCAGCTTACGGGGAGATCAGCCCCAGCATTTT.

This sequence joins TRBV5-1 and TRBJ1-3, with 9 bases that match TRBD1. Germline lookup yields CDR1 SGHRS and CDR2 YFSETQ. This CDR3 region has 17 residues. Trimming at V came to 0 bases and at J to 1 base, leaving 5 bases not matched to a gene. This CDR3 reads CASSLVGTGRSGNTIYF. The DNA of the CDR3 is TGCGCCAGCAGCTTGGTTGGGACAGGGCGATCTGGAAACACCATATATTTT.